Listed here is a single TCR beta chain. Relative to the germline gene, one junction end is altered; a read error may explain this. This entry is derived from a study of cytomegalovirus exposure and HLA in healthy donors. Primers for the PCR totalled 60 Vbeta and 13 Jbeta. The table came from immunoSEQ multiplex PCR; TCRdb's copy has only in-frame clones and leaves some out. This table holds 100,000 to 150,000 clones, around 75% found once. Though nominally healthy at sampling, donors likely had unrecorded immune exposures. The origin of this receptor is a woman aged 45-59 years in good health and CMV-seropositive. Sequenced sample: PBMCs.

CDR3 sequence reads: CSSSLGLASSEQFF. The CDR3 nucleotides are TGTTCCAGCAGCTTGGGACTAGCGTCAAGTGAGCAGTTCTTC. The chain employs TRBV7-9 and TRBJ2-1; 10 nucleotides line up with TRBD2. This CDR3 is 14 amino acids long. CDR1 and CDR2 from the germline V gene are SEHNR and FQNEAQ (reference sequence).